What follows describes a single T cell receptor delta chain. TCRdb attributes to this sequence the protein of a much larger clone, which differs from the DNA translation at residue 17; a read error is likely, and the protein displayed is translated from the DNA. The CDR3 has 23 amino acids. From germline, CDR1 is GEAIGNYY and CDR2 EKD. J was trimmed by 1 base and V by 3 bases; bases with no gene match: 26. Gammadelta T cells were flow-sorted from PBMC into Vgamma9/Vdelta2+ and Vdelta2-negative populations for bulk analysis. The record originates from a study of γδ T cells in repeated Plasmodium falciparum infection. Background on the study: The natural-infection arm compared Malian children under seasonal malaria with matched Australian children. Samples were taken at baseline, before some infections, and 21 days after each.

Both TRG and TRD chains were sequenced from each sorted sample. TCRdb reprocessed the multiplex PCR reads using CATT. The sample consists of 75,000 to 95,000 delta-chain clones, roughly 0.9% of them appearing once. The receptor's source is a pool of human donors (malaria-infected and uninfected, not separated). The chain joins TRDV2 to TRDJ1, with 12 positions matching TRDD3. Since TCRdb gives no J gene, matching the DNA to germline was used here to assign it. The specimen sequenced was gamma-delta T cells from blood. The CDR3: CACDGAFLLPVLGDTPCTDKLIF. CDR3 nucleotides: TGTGCCTGTGACGGGGCCTTCCTACTTCCTGTACTGGGGGATACCCCCTGCACCGATAAACTCATCTTT.